This TCR beta chain was obtained from a study of OX40 agonist ivuxolimab in advanced cancers. Across the study: Patients assigned to dose escalation were diagnosed with hepatocellular carcinoma, melanoma, renal cell or head and neck cancer.

The V gene end was trimmed by 5 bases and the J gene end by 7 bases; junction bases not matched to a gene: 12. Germline-derived CDR1 and CDR2 are SEHNR and FQNEAQ (reference sequence). This CDR3 region has 15 residues. The method was immunoSEQ multiplex PCR; TCRdb's version includes in-frame clones alone and lacks a portion of them. This sample has about 77,000 clones, with about 83% found just once. In its sample, this clone is medium-sized (0.01 to 0.1%). The chain combines TRBV7-9 with TRBJ2-7; 9 bases are a match to TRBD1. The specimen was CD4+ or CD8+ T cells sorted from blood, collected in a trial of the OX40 agonist ivuxolimab. The receptor was derived from an adult with an advanced solid tumor such as melanoma, head and neck, liver or kidney cancer. CDR3 region: CASSARGQGFLEQYF. Written as DNA, the CDR3 is TGTGCCAGCAGCGCTCGGGGACAGGGTTTCCTAGAGCAGTACTTC.